This TCR beta chain stems from a study of blood T cells in healthy people across ages. Trimming at V came to 6 bases and at J to 10 bases, leaving 8 bases not matched to a gene. Germline V gene sequence: CDR1 MNHNS, CDR2 SASEGT. The CDR3 runs 15 residues. This clonotype was found a few times. Using a J-beta primer mix together with a sample-barcoded 5' primer, a second PCR was run for roughly 7 to 12 cycles. Via MiXCR, TCRdb re-called the 5' RACE reads, giving one row per CDR3 protein. The table shows approximately 700,000 distinct CDR3 sequences, with 32% occurring only once. Total RNA, at least 6 micrograms per sample, was extracted from PBMCs.

The sample taken for sequencing was blood. This receptor was taken from a woman of 80 years or more in good health. The chain has TRBV6-1 and TRBJ2-1, with 14 bases identical to TRBD2. DNA of the CDR3: TGTGCCAGCAGGGTGACTAGCGGGGGGGGGGAAGAGCAGTTCTTC. Its translation: CASRVTSGGGEEQFF.